This passage covers 7 T cell receptor beta chains from one sample sequenced in a study of human T cells and chemical hapten exposure. Each CDR3 protein is one row after TCRdb ran MiXCR on the RACE reads. Among some 88,000 distinct CDR3 sequences, 11% were seen once, and the ten largest hold under 2.5%. This sample's time point: patch test 2, 6 weeks after DPC sensitization. Treatment noted: therapeutic diphenylcyclopropenone sensitization with weekly scalp DPC. Source: whole blood, taken in connection with sensitization to the hapten diphenylcyclopropenone (DPC). Receptors originate from a man in his forties with alopecia areata. Some clones in this sample may be carry-over from other donors' samples.

The table lists this clonotype with a few counts. The chain recombines TRBV12-3 or TRBV12-4 with TRBJ1-5, with D perhaps matching TRBD1 (6 bases). CDR3 size: 20 residues. The germline V and J ends were trimmed by 5 bases and 0 bases, with 26 bases remaining between them. In DNA, the CDR3 is TGTGCCAGCAGTCTCCGATGGACAGCTTTTGACCCCCATAGCAATCAGCCCCAGCATTTT. Its protein product is CASSLRWTAFDPHSNQPQHF.

This clonotype was detected a few times. The CDR3 sequence is CASSGARTLDEQYF. CDR3 nucleotides: TGTGCCAGCAGTGGTGCCAGGACCTTGGACGAGCAGTACTTC. J is TRBJ2-7 and V is TRBV2, with D uncertain. The CDR3 sequence is 14 residues long. Germline V gene lookup returns CDR1 SNHLY and CDR2 FYNNEI. Trimming removed 4 bases from V and 5 bases from J, with 15 bases in between.

This clonotype was observed a handful of times. The rearrangement links TRBV28 to TRBJ1-1, with TRBD1 as a possible D gene (5 bases). The CDR3 runs 16 residues. V lost 5 bases to trimming and J lost 1 base, with 17 bases between them. Germline V CDR1 and CDR2: MDHEN, SYDVKM. CDR3 sequence (DNA): TGTGCCAGCAGTCCAAACCACCAAACAGGGAACACTGAAGCTTTCTTT. It specifies CASSPNHQTGNTEAFF.

V usage is TRBV29-1 and J usage is TRBJ2-4; 10 nucleotides line up with TRBD1. Germline trimming cut 4 bases from V and 4 bases from J; bases unmatched to any gene: 4. The CDR3 covers 14 residues. From germline, CDR1 is SQVTM and CDR2 ANQGSEA. CDR3 bases: TGCAGCGTTGTGTGGGACAGGGGAAAAAACATTCAGTACTTC. Residues: CSVVWDRGKNIQYF. Drawing the rest from reference TRBV29-1 and TRBJ2-4, the complete variable domain is SAVISQKPSRDICQRGTSLTIQCQVDSQVTMMFWYRQQPGQSLTLIATANQGSEATYESGFVIDKFPISRPNLTFSTLTVSNMSPEDSSIYLCSVVWDRGKNIQYFGAGTRLSVL.

This clonotype was seen a handful of times. This chain links TRBV13 with TRBJ2-5; a weak D match, TRBD1 (5 bases). CDR1 PRHDT and CDR2 FYEKMQ come from the germline V gene (reference sequence). The CDR3 spans 15 residues. Trimming took off 3 bases at V and 1 base at J, with 12 bases between the two ends. DNA of the CDR3: TGTGCCAGCAGCTTTGCCCAGGGCGGCCAAGAGACCCAGTACTTC. Residues: CASSFAQGGQETQYF.

This clonotype was detected a few times. The V and J genes are TRBV28 and TRBJ2-7; TRBD1 agrees at 8 bases. Germline V gene sequence: CDR1 MDHEN, CDR2 SYDVKM. CDR3 size: 14 residues. The V gene end was trimmed by 4 bases and the J gene end by 2 bases; junction bases not matched to a gene: 4. CDR3 bases: TGTGCCAGCAGTTCCGGACAGGGACCCTACGAGCAGTACGTC. It encodes CASSSGQGPYEQYV.

The V and J genes are TRBV29-1 and TRBJ1-1, with TRBD1 as a possible D gene (6 bases). V dropped 3 bases and J dropped 1 base, with 9 bases sitting between them. The CDR3 covers 13 residues. Looked up from germline, CDR1 is SQVTM and CDR2 is ANQGSEA. The DNA for the CDR3 is TGCAGCGTTGATGACAGGTCGAACACTGAAGCTTTCTTT. Translation: CSVDDRSNTEAFF.